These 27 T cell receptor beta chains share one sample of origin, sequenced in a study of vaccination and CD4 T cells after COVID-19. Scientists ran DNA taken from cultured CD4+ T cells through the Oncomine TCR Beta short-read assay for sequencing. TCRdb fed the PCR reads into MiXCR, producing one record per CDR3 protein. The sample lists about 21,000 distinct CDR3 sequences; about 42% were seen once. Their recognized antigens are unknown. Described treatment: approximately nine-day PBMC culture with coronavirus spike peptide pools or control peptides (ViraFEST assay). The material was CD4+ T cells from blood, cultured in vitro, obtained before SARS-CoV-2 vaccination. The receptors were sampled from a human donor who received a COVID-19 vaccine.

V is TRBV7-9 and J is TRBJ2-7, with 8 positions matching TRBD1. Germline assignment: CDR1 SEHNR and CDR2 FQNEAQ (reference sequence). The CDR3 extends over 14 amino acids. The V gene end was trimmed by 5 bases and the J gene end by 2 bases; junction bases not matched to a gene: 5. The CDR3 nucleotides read TGTGCCAGCAGCACACGGACAGGGACCTACGAGCAGTACTTC. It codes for CASSTRTGTYEQYF. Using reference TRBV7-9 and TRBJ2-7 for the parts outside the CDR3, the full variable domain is DTGVSQNPRHKITKRGQNVTFRCDPISEHNRLYWYRQTLGQGPEFLTYFQNEAQLEKSRLLSDRFSAERPKGSFSTLEIQRTEQGDSAMYLCASSTRTGTYEQYFGPGTRLTVT.

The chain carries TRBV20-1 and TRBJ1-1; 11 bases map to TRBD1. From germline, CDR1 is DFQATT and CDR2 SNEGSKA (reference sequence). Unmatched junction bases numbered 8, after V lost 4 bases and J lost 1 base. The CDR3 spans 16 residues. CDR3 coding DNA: TGCAGTGCTAAAGTCCCGGGACAGGGGGGGAACACTGAAGCTTTCTTT. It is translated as CSAKVPGQGGNTEAFF.

In nucleotides, the CDR3 is TGTGCCAGCAGCACAGGGTCTGAAGCTTTCTTT. Translated, it gives CASSTGSEAFF. V gene TRBV6-1 combines with J gene TRBJ1-1; a possible D gene is TRBD1 (6 bases). In germline, CDR1 is MNHNS, CDR2 SASEGT. V lost 6 bases and J 6 bases, leaving 8 bases between the germline ends. The CDR3 is made up of 11 amino acids.

The DNA of the CDR3 is TGTGCCAGCAGCATCGACAGGAGTCCCTACGAGCAGTACTTC. This sequence encodes CASSIDRSPYEQYF. V is TRBV11-2 and J is TRBJ2-7; perhaps TRBD1 as D (6 bases). From germline, CDR1 is SGHAT and CDR2 FQNNGV. Trimming cost V 5 bases and J 2 bases, with 13 bases left between them. The CDR3 is made up of 14 amino acids. Based on the CDR3 plus reference TRBV11-2 and TRBJ2-7, the full variable domain is EAGVAQSPRYKIIEKRQSVAFWCNPISGHATLYWYQQILGQGPKLLIQFQNNGVVDDSQLPKDRFSAERLKGVDSTLKIQPAKLEDSAVYLCASSIDRSPYEQYFGPGTRLTVT.

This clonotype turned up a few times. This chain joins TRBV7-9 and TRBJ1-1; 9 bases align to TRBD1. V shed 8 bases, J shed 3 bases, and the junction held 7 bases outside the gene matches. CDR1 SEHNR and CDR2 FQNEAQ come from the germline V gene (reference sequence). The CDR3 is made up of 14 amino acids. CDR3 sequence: CASRDRDLYTEAFF. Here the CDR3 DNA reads TGTGCCAGCCGGGACAGGGATTTATACACTGAAGCTTTCTTT.

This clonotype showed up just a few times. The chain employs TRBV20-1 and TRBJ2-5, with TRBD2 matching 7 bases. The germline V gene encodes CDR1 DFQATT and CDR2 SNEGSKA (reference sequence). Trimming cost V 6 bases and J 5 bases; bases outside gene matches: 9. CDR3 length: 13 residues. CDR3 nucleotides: TGCAGTGCGGTACTAACAGCGGGGGAGACCCAGTACTTC. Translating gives CSAVLTAGETQYF.

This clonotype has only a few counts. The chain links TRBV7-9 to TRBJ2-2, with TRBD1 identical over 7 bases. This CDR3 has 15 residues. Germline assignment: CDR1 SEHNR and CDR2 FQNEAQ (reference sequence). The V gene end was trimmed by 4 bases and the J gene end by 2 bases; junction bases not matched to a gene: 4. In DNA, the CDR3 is TGTGCCAGCAGCTCACAGGGGATAAACACCGGGGAGCTGTTTTTT. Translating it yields CASSSQGINTGELFF.

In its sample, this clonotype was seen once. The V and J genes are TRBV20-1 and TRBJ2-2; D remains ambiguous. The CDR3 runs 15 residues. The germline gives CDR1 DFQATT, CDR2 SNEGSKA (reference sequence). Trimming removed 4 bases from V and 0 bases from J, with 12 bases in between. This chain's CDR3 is CSAKRLTPNTGELFF. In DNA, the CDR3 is TGCAGTGCTAAAAGATTAACCCCGAACACCGGGGAGCTGTTTTTT.

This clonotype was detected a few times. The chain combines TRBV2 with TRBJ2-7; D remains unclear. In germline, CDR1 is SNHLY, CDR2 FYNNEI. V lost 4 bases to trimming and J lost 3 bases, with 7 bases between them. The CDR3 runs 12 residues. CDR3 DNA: TGTGCCAGCAGTGTCGTAGGCTACGAGCAGTACTTC. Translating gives CASSVVGYEQYF.

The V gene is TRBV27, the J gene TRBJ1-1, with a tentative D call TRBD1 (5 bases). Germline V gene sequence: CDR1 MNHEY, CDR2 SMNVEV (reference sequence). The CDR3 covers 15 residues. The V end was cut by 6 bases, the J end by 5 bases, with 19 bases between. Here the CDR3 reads CASRPIGRGGTEAFF. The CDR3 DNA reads TGTGCCAGCAGGCCTATAGGACGGGGGGGGACTGAAGCTTTCTTT.

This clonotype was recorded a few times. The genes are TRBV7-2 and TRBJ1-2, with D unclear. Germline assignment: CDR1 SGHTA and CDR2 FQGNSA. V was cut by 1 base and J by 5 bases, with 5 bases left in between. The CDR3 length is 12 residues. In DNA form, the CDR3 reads TGTGCCAGCAGCTTAGAGGTATATGGCTACACCTTC. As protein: CASSLEVYGYTF. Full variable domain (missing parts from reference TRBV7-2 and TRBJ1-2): GAGVSQSPSNKVTEKGKDVELRCDPISGHTALYWYRQSLGQGLEFLIYFQGNSAPDKSGLPSDRFSAERTGGSVSTLTIQRTQQEDSAVYLCASSLEVYGYTFGSGTRLTVV.

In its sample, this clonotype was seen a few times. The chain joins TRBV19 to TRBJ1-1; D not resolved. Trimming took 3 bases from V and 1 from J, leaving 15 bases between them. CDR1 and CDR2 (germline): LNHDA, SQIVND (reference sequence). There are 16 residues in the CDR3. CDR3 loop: CASSIGLSGGNTEAFF. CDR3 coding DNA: TGTGCCAGTAGTATTGGTCTTTCCGGTGGGAACACTGAAGCTTTCTTT.

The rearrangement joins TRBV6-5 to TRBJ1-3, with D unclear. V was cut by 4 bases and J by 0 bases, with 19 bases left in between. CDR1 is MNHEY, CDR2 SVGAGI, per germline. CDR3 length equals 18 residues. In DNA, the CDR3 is TGTGCCAGCAGTTCCCACCCAGCGGACCTCTCCTCTGGAAACACCATATATTTT. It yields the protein CASSSHPADLSSGNTIYF.

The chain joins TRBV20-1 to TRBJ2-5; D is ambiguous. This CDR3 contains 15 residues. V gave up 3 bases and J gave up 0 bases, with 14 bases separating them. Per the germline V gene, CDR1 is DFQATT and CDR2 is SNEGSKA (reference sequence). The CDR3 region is CSARGTQRYQETQYF. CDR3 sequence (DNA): TGCAGTGCTAGGGGTACTCAGAGATACCAAGAGACCCAGTACTTC.

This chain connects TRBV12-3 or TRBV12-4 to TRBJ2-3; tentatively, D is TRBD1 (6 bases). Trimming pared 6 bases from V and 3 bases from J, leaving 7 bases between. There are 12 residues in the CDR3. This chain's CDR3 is CASSQGTDTQYF. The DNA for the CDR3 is TGTGCCAGCAGCCAGGGGACAGATACGCAGTATTTT.

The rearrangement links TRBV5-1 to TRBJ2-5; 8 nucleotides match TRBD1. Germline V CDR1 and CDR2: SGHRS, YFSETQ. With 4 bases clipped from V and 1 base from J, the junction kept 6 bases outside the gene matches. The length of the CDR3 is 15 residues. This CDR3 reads CASSPNTGGQETQYF. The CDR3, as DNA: TGCGCCAGCAGCCCGAATACAGGGGGCCAAGAGACCCAGTACTTC. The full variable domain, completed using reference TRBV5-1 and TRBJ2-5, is KAGVTQTPRYLIKTRGQQVTLSCSPISGHRSVSWYQQTPGQGLQFLFEYFSETQRNKGNFPGRFSGRQFSNSRSEMNVSTLELGDSALYLCASSPNTGGQETQYFGPGTRLLVL.

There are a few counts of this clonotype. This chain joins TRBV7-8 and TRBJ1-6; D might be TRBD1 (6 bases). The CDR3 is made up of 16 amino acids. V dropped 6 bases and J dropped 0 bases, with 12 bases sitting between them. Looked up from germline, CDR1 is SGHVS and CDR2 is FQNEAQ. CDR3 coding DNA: TGTGCCAGCAGTACTGACAGGCGCTCCTATAATTCACCCCTCCACTTT. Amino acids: CASSTDRRSYNSPLHF.

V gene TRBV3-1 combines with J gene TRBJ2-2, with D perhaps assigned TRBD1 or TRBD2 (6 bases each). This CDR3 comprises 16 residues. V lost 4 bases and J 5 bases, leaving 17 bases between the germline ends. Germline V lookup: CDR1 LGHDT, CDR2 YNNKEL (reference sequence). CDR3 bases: TGTGCCAGCAGCCTTAGAGGGGGGCGAGGTACCGGGGAGCTGTTTTTT. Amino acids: CASSLRGGRGTGELFF.

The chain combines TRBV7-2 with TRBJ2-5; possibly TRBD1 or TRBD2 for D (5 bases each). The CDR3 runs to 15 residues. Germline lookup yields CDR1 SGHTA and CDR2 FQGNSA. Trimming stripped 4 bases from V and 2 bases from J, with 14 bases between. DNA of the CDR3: TGTGCCAGCAGCTATAACCCGGGGCGACAAGAGACCCAGTACTTC. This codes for CASSYNPGRQETQYF.

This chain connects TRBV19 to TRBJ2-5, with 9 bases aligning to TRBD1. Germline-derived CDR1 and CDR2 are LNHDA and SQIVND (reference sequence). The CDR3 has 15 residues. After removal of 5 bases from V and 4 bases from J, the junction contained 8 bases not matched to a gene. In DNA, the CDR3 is TGTGCCAGTAGTTCGAGACAGGGGGTGGGAGAGACCCAGTACTTC. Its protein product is CASSSRQGVGETQYF.

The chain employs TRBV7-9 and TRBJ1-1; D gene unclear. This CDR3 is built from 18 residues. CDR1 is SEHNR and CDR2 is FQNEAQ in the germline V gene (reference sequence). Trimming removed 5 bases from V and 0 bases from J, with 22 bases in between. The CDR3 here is CASSRGRYGRGMNTEAFF. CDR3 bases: TGTGCCAGCAGCCGGGGTCGGTATGGGCGAGGAATGAACACTGAAGCTTTCTTT.

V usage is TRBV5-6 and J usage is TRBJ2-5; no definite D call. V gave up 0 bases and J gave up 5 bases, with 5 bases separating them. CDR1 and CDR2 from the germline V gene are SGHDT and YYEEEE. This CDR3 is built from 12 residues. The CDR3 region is CASSLGWETQYF. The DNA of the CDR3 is TGTGCCAGCAGCTTGGGTTGGGAGACCCAGTACTTC.

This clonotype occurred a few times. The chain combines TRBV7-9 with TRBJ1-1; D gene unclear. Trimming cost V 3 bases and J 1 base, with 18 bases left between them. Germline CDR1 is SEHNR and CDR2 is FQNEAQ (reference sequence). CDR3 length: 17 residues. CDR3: CASSLTPSRARNTEAFF. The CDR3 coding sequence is TGTGCCAGCAGCTTGACACCATCACGGGCAAGGAACACTGAAGCTTTCTTT.

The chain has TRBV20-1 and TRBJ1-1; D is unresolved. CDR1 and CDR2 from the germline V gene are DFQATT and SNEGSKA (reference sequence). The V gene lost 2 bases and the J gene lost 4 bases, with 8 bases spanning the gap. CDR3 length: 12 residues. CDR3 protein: CSARKESTEAFF. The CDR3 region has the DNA TGCAGTGCTAGAAAAGAAAGCACTGAAGCTTTCTTT.

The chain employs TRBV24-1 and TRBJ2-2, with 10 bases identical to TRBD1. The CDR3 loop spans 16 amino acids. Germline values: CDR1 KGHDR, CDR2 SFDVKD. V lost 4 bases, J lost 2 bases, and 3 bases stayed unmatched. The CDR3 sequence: CATSDPTGGNTGELFF. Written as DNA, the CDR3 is TGTGCCACCAGTGACCCGACAGGGGGCAACACCGGGGAGCTGTTTTTT.

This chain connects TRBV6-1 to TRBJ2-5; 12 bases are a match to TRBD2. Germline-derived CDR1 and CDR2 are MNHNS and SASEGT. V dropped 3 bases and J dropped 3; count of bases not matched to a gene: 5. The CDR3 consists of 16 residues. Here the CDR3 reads CASSESSGGAEETQYF. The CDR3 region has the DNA TGTGCCAGCAGTGAGTCTAGCGGGGGGGCGGAAGAGACCCAGTACTTC.

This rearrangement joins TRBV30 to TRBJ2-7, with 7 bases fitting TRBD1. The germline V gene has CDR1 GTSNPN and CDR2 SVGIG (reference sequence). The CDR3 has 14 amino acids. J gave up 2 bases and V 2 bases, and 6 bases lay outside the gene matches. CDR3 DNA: TGTGCCTGGAGTCCCACAGGGGTTACCTACGAGCAGTACTTC. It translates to CAWSPTGVTYEQYF.